Listed here are 5 T cell receptor beta chains from one sample, sequenced in a study of blood T cell repertoires in COVID-19. Libraries were prepared by immunoSEQ multiplex PCR; TCRdb keeps only in-frame clonotypes and omits some of them. The sample shows around 200,000 clones, about nine tenths of them seen only once. Sequenced input: peripheral blood. Receptor source: a man in his forties with acute or convalescent COVID-19.

This rearrangement joins TRBV7-9 to TRBJ1-5, with 7 bases matching TRBD1. Germline V CDR1 and CDR2: SEHNR, FQNEAQ (reference sequence). The J segment lost 0 bases and the V segment lost 1 base, leaving 3 bases of the junction unmatched. The CDR3 runs 16 residues. The CDR3 region has the DNA TGTGCCAGCAGCTTAGGGGGACAGTATAGCAATCAGCCCCAGCATTTT. It yields the protein CASSLGGQYSNQPQHF. Full variable domain (missing parts from reference TRBV7-9 and TRBJ1-5): DTGVSQNPRHKITKRGQNVTFRCDPISEHNRLYWYRQTLGQGPEFLTYFQNEAQLEKSRLLSDRFSAERPKGSFSTLEIQRTEQGDSAMYLCASSLGGQYSNQPQHFGDGTRLSIL.

V is TRBV19 and J is TRBJ1-1; D call uncertain. The germline CDR1 and CDR2 sequences are LNHDA and SQIVND (reference sequence). The CDR3 consists of 13 residues. Trimming cost V 5 bases and J 4 bases, with 11 bases left between them. CDR3 nucleotides: TGTGCCAGTAGTCGTATATCCAGCACTGAAGCTTTCTTT. Amino acid sequence: CASSRISSTEAFF. The whole variable domain, filled in from reference TRBV19 and TRBJ1-1, reads DGGITQSPKYLFRKEGQNVTLSCEQNLNHDAMYWYRQDPGQGLRLIYYSQIVNDFQKGDIAEGYSVSREKKESFPLTVTSAQKNPTAFYLCASSRISSTEAFFGQGTRLTVV.

This clone was observed at least ten times. J is TRBJ1-2 and V is TRBV29-1; TRBD1 aligns across 8 bases. From germline, CDR1 is SQVTM and CDR2 ANQGSEA. The CDR3 loop spans 14 amino acids. The J segment lost 4 bases and the V segment lost 1 base, leaving 5 bases of the junction unmatched. CDR3 in DNA: TGCAGCGTTGAAGGGACAGGGCGAGGCTATGGCTACACCTTC. Amino acids: CSVEGTGRGYGYTF.

This clone has only one observation. The chain has TRBV19 and TRBJ2-7, with 9 bases matching TRBD1. CDR3 size: 15 residues. Germline loops: CDR1 LNHDA, CDR2 SQIVND (reference sequence). V was clipped by 5 bases and J by 3 bases; unmatched bases: 8. The CDR3 nucleotides are TGTGCCAGTAGTGAAACGACAGGGGGGTACTACGAGCAGTACTTC. Its translation: CASSETTGGYYEQYF.

The chain has TRBV28 and TRBJ1-2; 7 nucleotides match TRBD1. V lost 2 bases and J lost 8; bases outside the gene matches: 11. CDR3 length: 15 residues. Germline V CDR1 and CDR2: MDHEN, SYDVKM. CDR3 nucleotide sequence: TGTGCCAGCAGTTTAGGGAACAGGGGAAAATGGGGCTACACCTTC. Translating gives CASSLGNRGKWGYTF.